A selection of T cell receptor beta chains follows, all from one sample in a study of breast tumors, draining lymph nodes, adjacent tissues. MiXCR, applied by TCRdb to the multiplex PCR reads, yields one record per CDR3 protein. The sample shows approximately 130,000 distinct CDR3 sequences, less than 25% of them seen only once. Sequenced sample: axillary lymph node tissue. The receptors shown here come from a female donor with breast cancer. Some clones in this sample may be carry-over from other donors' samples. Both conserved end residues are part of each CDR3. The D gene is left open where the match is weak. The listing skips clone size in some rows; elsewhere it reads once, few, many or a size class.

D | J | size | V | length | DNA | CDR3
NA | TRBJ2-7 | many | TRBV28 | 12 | TGTGCCAGCTCCACCAACAACTACGAGCAGTACTTC | CASSTNNYEQYF
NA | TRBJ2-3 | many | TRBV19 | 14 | TGTGCCAGTAGTATAGAGGTAGGGCGCGGTACGCAGTATTTT | CASSIEVGRGTQYF
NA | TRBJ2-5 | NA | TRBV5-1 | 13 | TGCGCCAGCAACTTGGGGGGAGGAGAGACCCAGCACTTC | CASNLGGGETQHF
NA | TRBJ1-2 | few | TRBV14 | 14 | TGTGCCAGCAGTCTAATTCCTCGGGAGCATAGCTACACCTTC | CASSLIPREHSYTF
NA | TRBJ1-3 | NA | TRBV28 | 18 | TGTGCCAGCAGTTCTGTTTTTGGGCAGACAAACTCTGGAAACACCATATATTTT | CASSSVFGQTNSGNTIYF
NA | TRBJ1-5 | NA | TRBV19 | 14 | TGTGCCAGTAGTTCCCCAGACAGCAATCAGCCCCAGCATTTT | CASSSPDSNQPQHF
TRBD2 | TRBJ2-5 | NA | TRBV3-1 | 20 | TGTGCCAGCAGCCAAGATCTAGGGCAGGGACTAGCGGATACCAAAGAGACCCAGTACTTC | CASSQDLGQGLADTKETQYF
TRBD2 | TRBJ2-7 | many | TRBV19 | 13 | TGTGCCAGTAGTATTGGGCGGGAGTACGAGCAGTACTTC | CASSIGREYEQYF
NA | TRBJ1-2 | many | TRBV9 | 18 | TGTGCCAGCAGCGTAGCCCAAAATAATCCGACAACTAACTATGGCTACACCTTC | CASSVAQNNPTTNYGYTF
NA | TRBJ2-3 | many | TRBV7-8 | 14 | TGTGCCAGCAGCTTATCGGGGGGCCTAGATACGCAGTATTTT | CASSLSGGLDTQYF
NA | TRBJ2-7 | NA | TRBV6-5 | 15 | TGTGCCAGCAGATCCTTCGGGTCTCAAATCTACGAGCAGTACTTC | CASRSFGSQIYEQYF
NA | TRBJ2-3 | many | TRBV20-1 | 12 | TGCAGTGCCAGGACCGTCACAGATACGCAGTATTTT | CSARTVTDTQYF
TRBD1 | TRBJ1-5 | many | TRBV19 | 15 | TGTGCCAGTAGTATCGGGACAGGGGTCAATCAGCCCCAGCATTTT | CASSIGTGVNQPQHF
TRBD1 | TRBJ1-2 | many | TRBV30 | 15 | TGTGCCTGGAGCAAGACCGACAGGGGATATGGTGGCTACACCTTC | CAWSKTDRGYGGYTF
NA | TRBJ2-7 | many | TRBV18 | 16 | TGTGCCAGCTCACTCTTACCCGCAGGGGCTGGGGGAGAGCAGTACTTC | CASSLLPAGAGGEQYF
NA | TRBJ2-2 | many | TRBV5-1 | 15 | TGCGCCAGCAGTTCCGGGACGGTGAACACCGGGGAGCTGTTTTTT | CASSSGTVNTGELFF
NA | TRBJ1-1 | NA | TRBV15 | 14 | TGTGCCACCAGCAGAGACAGGGGAAACACTGAAGCTTTCTTT | CATSRDRGNTEAFF
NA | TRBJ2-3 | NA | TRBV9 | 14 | TGTGCCAGCAGCGCCGGAGGTGGAACAGATACGCAGTATTTT | CASSAGGGTDTQYF
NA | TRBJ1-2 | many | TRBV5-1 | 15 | TGCGCCAGCAGCTTGGGGCAGGGAGTAGGCTATGGCTACACCTTC | CASSLGQGVGYGYTF
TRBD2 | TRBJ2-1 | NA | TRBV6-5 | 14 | TGTGCCAGCAGAGGAGCGGGATCCTACAATGAGCAGTTCTTC | CASRGAGSYNEQFF
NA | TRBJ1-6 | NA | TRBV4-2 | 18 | TGTGCCAGCAACCCCGCCGGTGACAGGAGCTCCTATAATTCACCCCTCCACTTT | CASNPAGDRSSYNSPLHF
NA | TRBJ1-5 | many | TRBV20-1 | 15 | TGCAGTGCTAGTTACAGGGCCTATAGCAATCAGCCCCAGCATTTT | CSASYRAYSNQPQHF
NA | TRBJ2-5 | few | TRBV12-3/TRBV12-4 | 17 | TGTGCCAGCAGTGGCCCCCCGAGTCGGACTCTCCAAGAGACCCAGTACTTC | CASSGPPSRTLQETQYF
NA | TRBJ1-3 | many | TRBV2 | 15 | TGTGCCAGCTCCCTTTATAGCTCCTCTGGAAACACCATATATTTT | CASSLYSSSGNTIYF
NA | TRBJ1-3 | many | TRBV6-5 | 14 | TGTGCCACATCCTGGGGACCTGCTGGAAACACCATATATTTT | CATSWGPAGNTIYF
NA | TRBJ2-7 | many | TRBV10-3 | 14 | TGTGCCATCAGTGAGTTCGACAGGAGGGGCGAGCAGTACTTC | CAISEFDRRGEQYF
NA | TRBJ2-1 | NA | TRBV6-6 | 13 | TGTGCCAGCAGTCTCGACCAGGGAGGTGAGCAGTTCTTC | CASSLDQGGEQFF
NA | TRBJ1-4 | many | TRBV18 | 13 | TGTGCCAGCTCACAGGCCCTTGATGAAAAACTGTTTTTT | CASSQALDEKLFF
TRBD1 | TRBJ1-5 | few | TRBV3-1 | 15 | TGTGCCAGCAGCCCCTCGGGACAGTTCAATCAGCCCCAGCATTTT | CASSPSGQFNQPQHF
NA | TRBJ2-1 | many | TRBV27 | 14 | TGTGCCAGCAGTCCATATAGCGGAGCTTCGGAGCAGTTCTTC | CASSPYSGASEQFF
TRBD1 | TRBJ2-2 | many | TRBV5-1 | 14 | TGCGCCAGCAGCTTACGACAGGGGGCCGGGGAGCTGTTTTTT | CASSLRQGAGELFF
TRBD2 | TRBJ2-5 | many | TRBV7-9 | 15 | TGTGCCAGCAGCCTAGGGACTAGCGGGAGTGAGACCCAGTACTTC | CASSLGTSGSETQYF
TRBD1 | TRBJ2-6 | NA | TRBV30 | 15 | TGTGCCTCTCGACAGGGGGGCTCTGGGGCCAACGTCCTGACTTTC | CASRQGGSGANVLTF
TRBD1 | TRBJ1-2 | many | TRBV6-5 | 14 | TGTGCCAGCAGAACTCCGGGACAGGTTTTTGGCTACACCTTC | CASRTPGQVFGYTF
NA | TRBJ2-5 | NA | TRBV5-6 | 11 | TGTGCCAGCGGCTTCCAAGAGACCCAGTACTTC | CASGFQETQYF
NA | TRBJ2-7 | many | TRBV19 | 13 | TGTGCCAGTAGTCGGGCAGATGCTTACGAGCAGTACTTC | CASSRADAYEQYF
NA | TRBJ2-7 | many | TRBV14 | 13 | TGTGCCAGCAGCGGCAGGGAGAGGTACGAGCAGTACTTC | CASSGRERYEQYF
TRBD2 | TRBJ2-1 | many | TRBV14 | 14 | TGTGCCAGCAGGGGGACTAGCGATTACAATGAGCAGTTCTTC | CASRGTSDYNEQFF
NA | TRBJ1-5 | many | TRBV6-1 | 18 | TGTGCCATCTCGCGGTTGGGGGGGTCCTATCTACAGAGTCAGCCCCAGCATTTT | CAISRLGGSYLQSQPQHF
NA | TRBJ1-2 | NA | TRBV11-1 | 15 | TGTGCCAGCAGCTTAGGATTGTTCTCGGGGGACGGCTACACCTTC | CASSLGLFSGDGYTF
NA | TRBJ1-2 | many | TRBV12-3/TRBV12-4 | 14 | TGTGCCAGCAGTTTCGGTCCAGGGGACTATGGCTACACCTTC | CASSFGPGDYGYTF